These 21 T cell receptor beta chains were sequenced from one sample in a study of blood T cell repertoires in COVID-19 (dated by TCRdb to the early 2020s). Libraries were prepared through the immunoSEQ multiplex PCR assay. Entries here come from immuneACCESS through TCRdb and include only in-frame sequences with V and J called. Some clones fail to appear in such tables; in the studies checked, an unresolved V gene covers under half of the shortfall, and the cause of the remainder is unknown. Across this sample there are 150,000 to 200,000 clones, with about 80% seen only once. The top ten constitute approximately 15% of the sample. Sequences were obtained from PBMCs or T cells enriched from blood (not recorded which). Receptors originate from a man in his 60s who had been exposed to COVID-19.

The chain uses TRBV3-1 (or the pseudogene TRBV3-2) and TRBJ2-5, with D possibly matching TRBD2 (7 bases). With 5 bases removed from V and 9 bases from J, the gap between germline ends came to 22 bases. CDR1 LGHDT and CDR2 YNNKEL come from the germline V gene (reference sequence). This CDR3 is built from 15 residues. The CDR3 bases are TGTGCCAGCAGCGGGGGGGGGCGGCCAACCTCCCCCCAGTACTTC. Encoded protein: CASSGGGRPTSPQYF.

The chain employs TRBV28 and TRBJ1-2; 10 nucleotides line up with TRBD1. CDR3 size: 15 residues. Per the germline V gene, CDR1 is MDHEN and CDR2 is SYDVKM. The ends lost 7 bases at V and 0 bases at J; junction bases unmatched: 5. The CDR3 protein is CASKGTGEANYGYTF. The CDR3 region has the DNA TGTGCCAGCAAGGGGACAGGGGAAGCTAACTATGGCTACACCTTC.

V and J are TRBV9 and TRBJ2-7; D may be TRBD2 (5 bases). The CDR3 spans 14 residues. Germline loops: CDR1 SGDLS, CDR2 YYNGEE. Trimming shortened V by 0 bases and J by 3 bases, and 10 bases separated the two germline ends. CDR3 nucleotide sequence: TGTGCCAGCAGCGTAGTAGCCAGCGGCTACGAGCAGTACTTC. This sequence encodes CASSVVASGYEQYF.

This chain links TRBV5-4 with TRBJ2-3, with 7 bases identical to TRBD2. The CDR3 contains 16 residues. Germline values: CDR1 SGHNT, CDR2 YYREEE (reference sequence). J lost 4 bases, V lost 4 bases, and 12 bases had no gene match. CDR3 loop: CASSAPGLLVADTQYF. CDR3 sequence (DNA): TGTGCCAGCAGCGCGCCGGGACTACTAGTAGCAGATACGCAGTATTTT.

The V and J genes are TRBV19 and TRBJ1-5, with D maybe TRBD1 (5 bases). The CDR3 extends over 13 amino acids. The V end lost 5 bases, the J end lost 7 bases, and 12 bases lay between the germline ends. Per the germline V gene, CDR1 is LNHDA and CDR2 is SQIVND (reference sequence). The CDR3 nucleotides read TGTGCCAGTAGTGATGGGGCAAGGCAGCCCCAGCATTTT. This sequence encodes CASSDGARQPQHF.

V usage is TRBV30 and J usage is TRBJ1-2, with 8 bases that match TRBD1. The germline CDR1 and CDR2 sequences are GTSNPN and SVGIG (reference sequence). V was pared by 2 bases and J by 7 bases, with 6 bases of the junction left unmatched. CDR3 length: 13 amino acids. The CDR3 region has the DNA TGTGCCTGGAGTCGGGCAGGGGGCGCTGGCTACACCTTC. Encoded protein: CAWSRAGGAGYTF.

The chain combines TRBV5-6 with TRBJ1-5, with D uncertain. Germline V CDR1 and CDR2: SGHDT, YYEEEE. Trimming removed 0 bases at V and 3 bases at J, with 10 bases between. The CDR3 is 15 amino acids. The CDR3 DNA follows: TGTGCCAGCAGCTTGGGGCAGTTCCCCAATCAGCCCCAGCATTTT. It is translated as CASSLGQFPNQPQHF.

The CDR3 DNA follows: TGCGCCAGCAGCTTGTCGACAGGCGATTATGGCTACACCTTC. This translates into CASSLSTGDYGYTF. This chain links TRBV5-1 with TRBJ1-2, with D tentatively TRBD1 (6 bases). V gave up 1 base and J gave up 5 bases, with 12 bases separating them. The germline V gene has CDR1 SGHRS and CDR2 YFSETQ. CDR3 length: 14 residues.

The sample holds a few counts of this clone. The chain employs TRBV27 and TRBJ1-1, with TRBD1 as a possible D gene (6 bases). Germline values: CDR1 MNHEY, CDR2 SMNVEV (reference sequence). V was trimmed by 8 bases and J by 0 bases, leaving 13 bases between them. This CDR3 is 14 amino acids long. DNA of the CDR3: TGTGCCAGCTACCAACAGGGAATGAACACTGAAGCTTTCTTT. This gives the protein CASYQQGMNTEAFF.

J is TRBJ1-2 and V is TRBV5-4; D is undetermined. The ends were cut back, 0 bases at V and 7 bases at J, with 16 bases in the middle. The CDR3 is 15 amino acids. Germline-derived CDR1 and CDR2 are SGHNT and YYREEE (reference sequence). CDR3 amino acids: CASSLDPNLSSGYTF. Here the CDR3 DNA reads TGTGCCAGCAGCTTGGATCCCAACCTTTCGAGTGGCTACACCTTC.

The chain has TRBV5-6 and TRBJ1-6; D is unresolved. Germline V lookup: CDR1 SGHDT, CDR2 YYEEEE. This CDR3 contains 17 residues. V was cut by 0 bases and J by 9 bases, with 19 bases left in between. The CDR3 DNA sequence: TGTGCCAGCAGCTTGGGTTACGGTCGGGGAGGAGGTTCACCCCTCCACTTT. It is translated as CASSLGYGRGGGSPLHF.

The chain joins TRBV13 to TRBJ2-7; 8 bases match TRBD2. J lost 4 bases, V lost 5 bases, and 4 bases had no gene match. There are 13 residues in the CDR3. Per the germline V gene, CDR1 is PRHDT and CDR2 is FYEKMQ (reference sequence). The CDR3 bases are TGTGCCAGCAGCCCTAGCGGGCGGTACGAGCAGTACTTC. It translates to CASSPSGRYEQYF.

The chain couples TRBV7-9 to TRBJ2-5; 11 nucleotides match TRBD2. Unmatched junction bases numbered 6, after V lost 5 bases and J lost 1 base. CDR1 SEHNR and CDR2 FQNEAQ come from the germline V gene (reference sequence). This CDR3 comprises 16 residues. CDR3 residues: CASSTQGTSGQETQYF. For the CDR3, the DNA is TGTGCCAGCAGCACCCAAGGGACTAGCGGCCAAGAGACCCAGTACTTC.

As to this clone: Germline and junction disagree at one end, which may indicate a read error. The chain combines TRBV27 with TRBJ1-6; 8 bases match TRBD1. CDR3 length: 17 amino acids. The germline V gene has CDR1 MNHEY and CDR2 SMNVEV (reference sequence). DNA for the CDR3: TGTGCCAGTAGTTTACTGTGGCAGGGGGCAGGAAATTCACCCCTCCACTTT. Translation: CASSLLWQGAGNSPLHF.

V gene TRBV14 combines with J gene TRBJ1-1, with 7 bases that match TRBD1. V lost 3 bases and J lost 0; bases outside the gene matches: 4. The CDR3 covers 15 residues. In germline, CDR1 is SGHDN, CDR2 FVKESK. CDR3 sequence: CASSQQGEVNTEAFF. Written as DNA, the CDR3 is TGTGCCAGCAGCCAGCAGGGGGAGGTGAACACTGAAGCTTTCTTT.

The gene calls are TRBV14 and TRBJ1-4, with TRBD1 identical over 9 bases. The CDR3 is made up of 15 amino acids. Trimming at V came to 4 bases and at J to 7 bases, leaving 7 bases not matched to a gene. Germline-derived CDR1 and CDR2 are SGHDN and FVKESK. The CDR3 bases are TGTGCCAGCAGCCCGCGACAGGGGGGAGGTGAAAAACTGTTTTTT. Translating gives CASSPRQGGGEKLFF.

V and J are TRBV2 and TRBJ1-1; D unresolved. The V gene's germline CDR1 is SNHLY and CDR2 FYNNEI. Trimming took off 4 bases at V and 5 bases at J, with 5 bases between the two ends. The CDR3 totals 11 residues. The CDR3 sequence is CASSVLTEAFF. The DNA for the CDR3 is TGTGCCAGCAGTGTATTAACTGAAGCTTTCTTT.

The chain couples TRBV18 to TRBJ1-1; D is unclear. Between the trimmed V and J ends, which lost 3 bases and 11 bases, there was a span of 19 bases. The CDR3 totals 14 residues. Germline CDR1 and CDR2: KGHSH and LQKENI. In DNA form, the CDR3 reads TGTGCCAGCTCACCCCCTGAGACAAGGTTGTACGCTTTCTTT. As protein: CASSPPETRLYAFF. The full variable domain, rest sourced from reference TRBV18 and TRBJ1-1, is NAGVMQNPRHLVRRRGQEARLRCSPMKGHSHVYWYRQLPEEGLKFMVYLQKENIIDESGMPKERFSAEFPKEGPSILRIQQVVRGDSAAYFCASSPPETRLYAFFGQGTRLTVV.

The rearrangement links TRBV16 to TRBJ1-1, with D maybe TRBD1 (5 bases). Trimming pared 2 bases from V and 5 bases from J, leaving 12 bases between. Germline CDR1 is KGHSY and CDR2 is FQNENV. This CDR3 contains 14 residues. CDR3 nucleotides: TGTGCCAGCAGCCAACAGGGTTCAAGGACTGAAGCTTTCTTT. Its protein product is CASSQQGSRTEAFF.

About this clone: Other DNA sequences of this sample code for an identical CDR3. The chain combines TRBV6-5 with TRBJ2-7; 8 nucleotides line up with TRBD1. CDR1 MNHEY and CDR2 SVGAGI come from the germline V gene. This CDR3 comprises 15 residues. V gave up 0 bases and J gave up 3 bases; unmatched junction bases: 4. The CDR3 nucleotides are TGTGCCAGCAGTTACTCCGGACAGGGTAGCTACGAGCAGTACTTC. Residues: CASSYSGQGSYEQYF.

This chain joins TRBV29-1 and TRBJ1-4; D gene unclear. The CDR3 is made up of 14 amino acids. V gave up 0 bases and J gave up 5 bases, with 10 bases separating them. Germline assignment: CDR1 SQVTM and CDR2 ANQGSEA. CDR3 protein: CSVEDYDSNEKLFF. The CDR3 bases are TGCAGCGTTGAAGATTATGACTCGAATGAAAAACTGTTTTTT.